This is a list of T cell receptor beta chains from one sample in a study of blood T cell repertoires in COVID-19. Only in-frame clones appear in the TCRdb table, and some are missing; sequencing was by immunoSEQ multiplex PCR. This sample has about 160,000 clones, with about four fifths found just once. The sequencing sample was made of peripheral blood. These receptors came from a man in his fifties or sixties with active or convalescent COVID-19. Both conserved end residues are trimmed from each CDR3. The size field is filled for only some rows; it gives once, few, many or a size class.

TRBJ2-2	NA	TRBV6-2/TRBV6-3	ASSRDYNTGELF
TRBJ2-7	once	TRBV3-1/TRBV3-2	ASSQVGLASEQY
TRBJ2-3	NA	TRBV12-3/TRBV12-4	ASSFPGTDTQY
TRBJ2-5	NA	TRBV5-8	ASSPESSTGETQY
TRBJ2-2	NA	TRBV7-2	ASSLGTSHGELF
TRBJ2-3	NA	TRBV2	ASTRVAGAPDTQY
TRBJ1-2	NA	TRBV6-6	ASSYSSGANYGYT
TRBJ2-7	NA	TRBV7-9	ASSSTRDRGYEQY
TRBJ1-2	NA	TRBV24-1	ATSDPPIWDREDGYT
TRBJ1-5	NA	TRBV5-8	ASSLDGDSRNQPQH
TRBJ2-5	NA	TRBV14	ASSSRQGRPPQY
TRBJ1-6	few	TRBV7-9	ASSRDGYSPLH
TRBJ2-1	NA	TRBV7-2	ASSPGRSGDNEQF
TRBJ1-2	few	TRBV5-1	ASSLDMVANYGYT
TRBJ1-4	once	TRBV7-9	ASSLDLQGGEEKLF
TRBJ2-1	NA	TRBV27	ASSLLAEHPEQF